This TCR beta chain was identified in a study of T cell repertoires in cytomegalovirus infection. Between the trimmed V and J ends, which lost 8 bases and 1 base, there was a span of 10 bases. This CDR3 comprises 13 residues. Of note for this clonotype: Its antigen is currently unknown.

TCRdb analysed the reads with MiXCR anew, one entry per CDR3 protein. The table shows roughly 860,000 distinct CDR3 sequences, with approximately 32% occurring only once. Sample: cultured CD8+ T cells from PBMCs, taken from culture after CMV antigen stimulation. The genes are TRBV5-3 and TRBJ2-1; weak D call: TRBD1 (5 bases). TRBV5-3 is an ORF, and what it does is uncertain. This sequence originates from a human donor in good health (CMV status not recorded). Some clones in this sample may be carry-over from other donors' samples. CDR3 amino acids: CASMGPSYNEQFF. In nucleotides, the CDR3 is TGTGCCAGCATGGGGCCTTCCTACAATGAGCAGTTCTTC.